The next 15 T cell receptor beta chains were all read from a single sample in a study of resident and recirculating memory T cells in vitiligo. Assay: immunoSEQ multiplex PCR; the TCRdb copy retains only in-frame clones and omits some. The sample comprises roughly 80,000 clones, about 91% of which are singletons, and roughly 5% rests with the top ten. Sequencing input: blood. These receptors were taken from a male donor with vitiligo.

The chain uses TRBV29-1 and TRBJ1-2, with D unclear. This CDR3 has 12 residues. Looked up from germline, CDR1 is SQVTM and CDR2 is ANQGSEA. V was clipped by 8 bases and J by 5 bases, with 15 bases between them. CDR3 sequence: CSTAEGSYGYTF. The CDR3 nucleotides are TGCAGCACTGCGGAGGGATCTTATGGCTACACCTTC. The full variable domain, with the rest looked up from reference TRBV29-1 and TRBJ1-2, is SAVISQKPSRDICQRGTSLTIQCQVDSQVTMMFWYRQQPGQSLTLIATANQGSEATYESGFVIDKFPISRPNLTFSTLTVSNMSPEDSSIYLCSTAEGSYGYTFGSGTRLTVV.

The chain couples TRBV6-6 to TRBJ2-1, with D maybe TRBD2 (7 bases). V lost 0 bases to trimming and J lost 7 bases, with 16 bases between them. Per germline, CDR1 MNHNY and CDR2 SVGAGI (reference sequence). The CDR3 runs 16 residues. DNA of the CDR3: TGTGCCAGCAGTTACTCGAAGGGGGGGGCGGTTAATGAGCAGTTCTTC. Its translation: CASSYSKGGAVNEQFF.

The chain carries TRBV7-3 and TRBJ2-7, with D maybe TRBD2 (5 bases). Germline-derived CDR1 and CDR2 are SGHTA and FQGTGA. This CDR3 contains 13 residues. Between the trimmed V and J ends, which lost 4 bases and 3 bases, there was a span of 10 bases. The CDR3 DNA follows: TGTGCCAGCAGCTGGGGAGTTGGCTACGAGCAGTACTTC. This codes for CASSWGVGYEQYF.

The J gene is TRBJ1-3, the V gene TRBV30, with TRBD1 matching 9 bases. Germline V lookup: CDR1 GTSNPN, CDR2 SVGIG (reference sequence). There are 14 residues in the CDR3. Trimming cost V 5 bases and J 4 bases; bases outside gene matches: 6. The CDR3, as DNA: TGTGCCTGGGGGACAGGGTCAGCGGGAAACACCATATATTTT. Residues: CAWGTGSAGNTIYF.

The chain employs TRBV6-5 and TRBJ1-1, with unresolved D. Germline CDR1 MNHEY, CDR2 SVGAGI. This CDR3 region has 12 residues. V was pared by 2 bases and J by 4 bases, with 5 bases between. The CDR3 loop reads CASSYEGTEAFF. The CDR3 bases are TGTGCCAGCAGTTACGAGGGCACTGAAGCTTTCTTT.

This chain links TRBV5-1 with TRBJ2-3; 10 nucleotides match TRBD2. The V and J ends lost 4 bases and 4 bases, in that order; junction bases with no gene match: 3. The CDR3 is 14 residues long. Germline V gene sequence: CDR1 SGHRS, CDR2 YFSETQ. The CDR3 coding sequence is TGCGCCAGCAGCCTCCTAGCGGGAGCAGATACGCAGTATTTT. Translating it yields CASSLLAGADTQYF.

The chain combines TRBV15 with TRBJ2-5; 10 bases map to TRBD2. Germline CDR1 LNHNV, CDR2 YYDKDF (reference sequence). V was clipped by 0 bases and J by 4 bases; unmatched bases: 5. The CDR3 runs to 16 residues. CDR3 coding DNA: TGTGCCACCAGCAGAGATCAAGCGGGAGGGGCAGAGACCCAGTACTTC. This translates into CATSRDQAGGAETQYF.

The V call is TRBV7-9, the J call TRBJ2-5; TRBD2 matches at 9 bases. Germline V gives CDR1 SEHNR, CDR2 FQNEAQ (reference sequence). The ends lost 8 bases at V and 1 base at J; junction bases unmatched: 11. This CDR3 comprises 16 residues. In nucleotides, the CDR3 is TGTGCCAGCGGGGGGGTAGCGGGAGTGGGCCAAGAGACCCAGTACTTC. Translation gives CASGGVAGVGQETQYF.

The V gene is TRBV10-3, the J gene TRBJ2-1; 9 bases align to TRBD1. The CDR3 totals 13 residues. Trimming at V came to 7 bases and at J to 6 bases, leaving 4 bases not matched to a gene. CDR1 is ENHRY, CDR2 SYGVKD, per germline. The CDR3 loop is CAITGTGLNEQFF. In DNA, the CDR3 is TGTGCCATCACCGGGACAGGGCTCAATGAGCAGTTCTTC.

The V and J genes are TRBV10-2 and TRBJ2-7; weak D call: TRBD1 (6 bases). CDR3 size: 14 residues. Germline CDR1 reads WSHSY; CDR2 reads SAAADI. Trimming took 1 base from V and 2 from J, leaving 9 bases between them. CDR3 sequence (DNA): TGCGCCAGCAGTGAGTTAGGGGGTCCCTACGAGCAGTACTTC. As protein: CASSELGGPYEQYF.

The rearrangement joins TRBV6-1 to TRBJ2-7; 8 nucleotides align to TRBD1. Germline loops: CDR1 MNHNS, CDR2 SASEGT. This CDR3 comprises 14 residues. V lost 3 bases and J lost 0; bases outside the gene matches: 1. The CDR3: CASSEQGASYEQYF. CDR3 nucleotides: TGTGCCAGCAGTGAGCAGGGGGCCTCCTACGAGCAGTACTTC.

This chain joins TRBV6-5 and TRBJ2-7; 7 nucleotides agree with TRBD1. With 4 bases clipped from V and 0 bases from J, the junction kept 6 bases outside the gene matches. This CDR3 is built from 15 residues. Per the germline V gene, CDR1 is MNHEY and CDR2 is SVGAGI. CDR3 in amino acids: CASSLGQSHSYEQYF. The CDR3, as DNA: TGTGCCAGCAGTTTGGGACAGTCCCACTCCTACGAGCAGTACTTC.

Here the CDR3 reads CASSLGRLAGNYEQYF. The CDR3 coding sequence is TGTGCCAGCAGCTTAGGTCGACTAGCGGGAAATTACGAGCAGTACTTC. J is TRBJ2-7 and V is TRBV11-2; the match to TRBD2 covers 11 bases. Germline CDR1 is SGHAT and CDR2 is FQNNGV. This CDR3 has 16 residues. The J segment lost 4 bases and the V segment lost 1 base, leaving 6 bases of the junction unmatched.

This chain uses TRBV11-2 with TRBJ2-3; the match to TRBD2 covers 7 bases. J was trimmed by 4 bases and V by 6 bases; bases with no gene match: 1. This CDR3 comprises 12 residues. Germline values: CDR1 SGHAT, CDR2 FQNNGV. The chain's CDR3 is CASRGRADTQYF. CDR3 in DNA: TGTGCCAGCAGGGGGAGGGCAGATACGCAGTATTTT.

The V call is TRBV2, the J call TRBJ1-2; tentatively, D is TRBD1 (5 bases). CDR3 length: 13 amino acids. Germline CDR1 SNHLY, CDR2 FYNNEI. Between the trimmed V and J ends, which lost 4 bases and 5 bases, there was a span of 11 bases. In DNA, the CDR3 is TGTGCCAGCAGTGGGGAAAGGGGTTATGGCTACACCTTC. It translates to CASSGERGYGYTF.